The 14 T cell receptor beta chains below were found in one sample sequenced in a study of T cell responses to AZD1222 COVID-19 vaccine. Sequenced by immunoSEQ multiplex PCR; TCRdb stores in-frame clones only, minus some. The data contain some 79,000 clones, approximately 85% of them singletons. The specimen comprised peripheral blood, sampled 28 days after the second AZD1222 dose. Every receptor here comes from an adult who received the AZD1222 COVID-19 vaccine.

The chain is built from TRBV10-3 and TRBJ1-1; TRBD1 is a possible D gene (5 bases). This CDR3 spans 14 amino acids. From germline, CDR1 is ENHRY and CDR2 SYGVKD. The V end was cut by 6 bases, the J end by 7 bases, with 18 bases between. This chain's CDR3 is CAIRFRGESGEAFF. In DNA form, the CDR3 reads TGTGCCATCAGGTTCCGAGGGGAGAGTGGTGAAGCTTTCTTT.

The chain employs TRBV30 and TRBJ1-4; 9 nucleotides agree with TRBD1. CDR1 and CDR2 from the germline V gene are GTSNPN and SVGIG (reference sequence). Unmatched junction bases numbered 9, after V lost 3 bases and J lost 7 bases. The length of the CDR3 is 15 residues. CDR3 region: CAWSAGTGFLEKLFF. CDR3 sequence (DNA): TGTGCCTGGAGCGCCGGGACAGGGTTCCTTGAAAAACTGTTTTTT.

The V gene is TRBV5-1, the J gene TRBJ2-2; D is unclear. The V and J ends lost 0 bases and 5 bases respectively, with 5 bases between them. The CDR3 runs to 13 residues. CDR1 and CDR2 from the germline V gene are SGHRS and YFSETQ. The CDR3 sequence is CASSLAHTGELFF. As DNA, the CDR3 is TGCGCCAGCAGCTTGGCCCATACCGGGGAGCTGTTTTTT.

J is TRBJ2-6 and V is TRBV29-1; 11 bases are shared with TRBD1. The ends lost 6 bases at V and 3 bases at J; junction bases unmatched: 7. The CDR3 loop spans 16 amino acids. Germline V gene sequence: CDR1 SQVTM, CDR2 ANQGSEA. CDR3 in amino acids: CSVPGTGGGGANVLTF. In DNA, the CDR3 is TGCAGCGTCCCGGGGACAGGGGGTGGTGGGGCCAACGTCCTGACTTTC.

This clone was counted only a few times. The same CDR3 arises from other DNA sequences in this sample as well. The V gene is TRBV29-1, the J gene TRBJ1-1, with 8 positions matching TRBD1. CDR3 length: 12 residues. CDR1 is SQVTM, CDR2 ANQGSEA, per germline. Unmatched junction bases numbered 4, after V lost 6 bases and J lost 4 bases. The CDR3 DNA is TGCAGCGTCGGACAGGGCGGCACTGAAGCTTTCTTT. Translating gives CSVGQGGTEAFF.

The chain recombines TRBV27 with TRBJ2-1; TRBD2 matches 12 bases. This CDR3 region has 16 residues. Germline-derived CDR1 and CDR2 are MNHEY and SMNVEV (reference sequence). After removal of 5 bases from V and 9 bases from J, the junction contained 11 bases not matched to a gene. CDR3 in amino acids: CASSELASGRAREQFF. CDR3 DNA: TGTGCCAGCAGTGAATTAGCTAGCGGGAGGGCCCGTGAGCAGTTCTTC.

V and J are TRBV11-3 and TRBJ2-7; TRBD2 might be the D (5 bases). This CDR3 is built from 14 residues. CDR1 and CDR2 (germline): SGHNT, YENEEA. V gave up 1 base and J gave up 6 bases, with 13 bases separating them. CDR3 DNA: TGTGCCAGCAGCTTAGCTCGGGGATCTGGCGAGCAGTACTTC. This encodes CASSLARGSGEQYF.

This chain connects TRBV24-1 to TRBJ1-2; TRBD1 aligns across 10 bases. The CDR3 extends over 17 amino acids. Germline CDR1 is KGHDR and CDR2 is SFDVKD. V gave up 3 bases and J gave up 7 bases; unmatched junction bases: 13. CDR3 protein: CATSDARTGTGEAGYTF. CDR3 DNA sequence: TGTGCCACCAGTGATGCGCGGACCGGGACAGGGGAGGCTGGCTACACCTTC.

The rearrangement uses TRBV19 and TRBJ1-4, with D possibly being TRBD1 (5 bases). The CDR3 is 16 amino acids. The germline CDR1 and CDR2 sequences are LNHDA and SQIVND (reference sequence). The V end lost 3 bases, the J end lost 0 bases, and 11 bases lay between the germline ends. DNA of the CDR3: TGTGCCAGTAGTATGCACCAGGGTGCAACTAATGAAAAACTGTTTTTT. Translating it yields CASSMHQGATNEKLFF. Full variable domain (missing parts from reference TRBV19 and TRBJ1-4): DGGITQSPKYLFRKEGQNVTLSCEQNLNHDAMYWYRQDPGQGLRLIYYSQIVNDFQKGDIAEGYSVSREKKESFPLTVTSAQKNPTAFYLCASSMHQGATNEKLFFGSGTQLSVL.

The rearrangement uses TRBV2 and TRBJ1-5; TRBD1 might be the D (6 bases). Germline V lookup: CDR1 SNHLY, CDR2 FYNNEI. This CDR3 is 16 amino acids long. The V end was cut by 1 base, the J end by 3 bases, with 13 bases between. CDR3 nucleotides: TGTGCCAGCAGTGAAGTGGGGGGGCGGAACAATCAGCCCCAGCATTTT. It specifies CASSEVGGRNNQPQHF.

This chain uses TRBV7-2 with TRBJ2-5, with 7 bases aligning to TRBD2. This CDR3 spans 15 amino acids. In germline, CDR1 is SGHTA, CDR2 FQGNSA. Losses at the gene ends were 1 base for V and 5 bases for J; bases not matched to a gene: 7. CDR3 coding DNA: TGTGCCAGCAGCTTAGACCGAATACTAGCGGAGACCCAGTACTTC. It translates to CASSLDRILAETQYF.

The V call is TRBV29-1, the J call TRBJ2-7, with 9 bases matching TRBD2. Germline trimming cut 8 bases from V and 3 bases from J; bases unmatched to any gene: 8. The germline gives CDR1 SQVTM, CDR2 ANQGSEA. This CDR3 is 13 amino acids long. CDR3 sequence reads: CSILTSGIYEQYF. DNA of the CDR3: TGCAGCATTTTGACTAGCGGAATCTACGAGCAGTACTTC.

The chain employs TRBV5-1 and TRBJ2-5; D gene uncertain. Trimming shortened V by 4 bases and J by 4 bases, and 8 bases separated the two germline ends. The CDR3 length is 12 residues. Germline V lookup: CDR1 SGHRS, CDR2 YFSETQ. The CDR3 loop is CASSTLGETQYF. The CDR3 nucleotides read TGCGCCAGCAGCACGCTCGGAGAGACCCAGTACTTC.

The V call is TRBV6-5, the J call TRBJ1-2; D unclear. CDR1 and CDR2 (germline): MNHEY, SVGAGI. Trimming shortened V by 7 bases and J by 4 bases, and 13 bases separated the two germline ends. The length of the CDR3 is 13 residues. CDR3 protein: CASTLGPSYGYTF. In nucleotides, the CDR3 is TGTGCCAGCACCCTTGGGCCCTCCTATGGCTACACCTTC.